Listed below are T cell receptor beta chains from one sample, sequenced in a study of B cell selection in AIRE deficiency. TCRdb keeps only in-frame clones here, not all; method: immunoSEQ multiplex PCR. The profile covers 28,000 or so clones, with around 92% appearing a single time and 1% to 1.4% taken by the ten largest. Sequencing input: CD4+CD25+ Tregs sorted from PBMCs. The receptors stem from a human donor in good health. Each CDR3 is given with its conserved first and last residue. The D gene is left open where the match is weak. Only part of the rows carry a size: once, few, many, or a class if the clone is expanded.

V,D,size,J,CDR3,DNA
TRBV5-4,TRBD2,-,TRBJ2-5,CASRSGGASQETQYF,TGTGCCAGCAGGTCGGGGGGGGCTTCCCAAGAGACCCAGTACTTC
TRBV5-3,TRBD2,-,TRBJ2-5,CARTNGLAGEETQYF,TGTGCCAGAACCAACGGACTAGCGGGGGAAGAGACCCAGTACTTC
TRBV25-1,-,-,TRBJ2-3,CASSEMATGPTDTQYF,TGTGCCAGCAGTGAAATGGCAACAGGACCGACAGATACGCAGTATTTT
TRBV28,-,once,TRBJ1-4,CASRKQRSGLFF,TGTGCCAGCAGGAAACAGCGGTCAGGACTGTTTTTT
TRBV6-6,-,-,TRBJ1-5,CASSYRGREQPQHF,TGTGCCAGCAGTTATCGGGGGCGGGAGCAGCCCCAGCATTTT
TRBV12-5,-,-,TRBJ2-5,CASGLPTGAQETQYF,TGTGCTAGTGGTTTGCCAACCGGGGCTCAAGAGACCCAGTACTTC
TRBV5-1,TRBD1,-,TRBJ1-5,CASSRQGDQPQHF,TGCGCCAGCAGCCGACAGGGGGACCAGCCCCAGCATTTT
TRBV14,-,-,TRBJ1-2,CASSQGLGDYGYTF,TGTGCCAGCAGCCAAGGGTTAGGAGACTATGGCTACACCTTC
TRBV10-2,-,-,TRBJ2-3,CASSDRGGNTDTQYF,TGCGCCAGCAGTGATAGGGGGGGGAACACAGATACGCAGTATTTT
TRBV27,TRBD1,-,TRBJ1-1,CASSLLTTGGTEAFF,TGTGCCAGCAGTCTATTGACCACAGGGGGGACTGAAGCTTTCTTT
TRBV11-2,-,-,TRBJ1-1,CASSLDLKGPEAFF,TGTGCCAGCAGCTTAGATCTGAAGGGCCCTGAAGCTTTCTTT
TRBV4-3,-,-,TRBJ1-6,CASSTRGAAYNSPLHF,TGCGCCAGCAGCACCCGGGGAGCTGCCTATAATTCACCCCTCCACTTT
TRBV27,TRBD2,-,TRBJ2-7,CASRRLAAPYEQYF,TGTGCCAGCAGGAGACTAGCGGCTCCCTACGAGCAGTACTTC
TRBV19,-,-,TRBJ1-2,CASSHAGAVRYGYTF,TGTGCCAGTAGCCATGCAGGGGCAGTGAGGTATGGCTACACCTTC